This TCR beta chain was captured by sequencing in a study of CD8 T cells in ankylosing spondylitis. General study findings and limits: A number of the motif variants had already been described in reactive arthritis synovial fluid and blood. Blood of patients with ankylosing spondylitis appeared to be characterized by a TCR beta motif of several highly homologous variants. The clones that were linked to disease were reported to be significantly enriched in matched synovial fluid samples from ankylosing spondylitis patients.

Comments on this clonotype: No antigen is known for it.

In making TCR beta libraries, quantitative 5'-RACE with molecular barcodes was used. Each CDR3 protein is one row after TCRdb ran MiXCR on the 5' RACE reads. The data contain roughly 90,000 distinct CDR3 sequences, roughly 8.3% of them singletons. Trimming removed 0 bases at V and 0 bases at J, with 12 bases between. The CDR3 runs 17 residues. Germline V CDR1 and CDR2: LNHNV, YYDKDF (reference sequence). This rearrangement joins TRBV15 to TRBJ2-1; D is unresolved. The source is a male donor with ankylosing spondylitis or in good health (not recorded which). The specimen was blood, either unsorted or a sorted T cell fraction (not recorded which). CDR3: CATSRDPGLGSYNEQFF. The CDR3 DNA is TGTGCCACCAGCAGAGATCCGGGTCTAGGCTCCTACAATGAGCAGTTCTTC. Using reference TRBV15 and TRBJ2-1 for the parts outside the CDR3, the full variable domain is DAMVIQNPRYQVTQFGKPVTLSCSQTLNHNVMYWYQQKSSQAPKLLFHYYDKDFNNEADTPDNFQSRRPNTSFCFLDIRSPGLGDTAMYLCATSRDPGLGSYNEQFFGPGTRLTVL.